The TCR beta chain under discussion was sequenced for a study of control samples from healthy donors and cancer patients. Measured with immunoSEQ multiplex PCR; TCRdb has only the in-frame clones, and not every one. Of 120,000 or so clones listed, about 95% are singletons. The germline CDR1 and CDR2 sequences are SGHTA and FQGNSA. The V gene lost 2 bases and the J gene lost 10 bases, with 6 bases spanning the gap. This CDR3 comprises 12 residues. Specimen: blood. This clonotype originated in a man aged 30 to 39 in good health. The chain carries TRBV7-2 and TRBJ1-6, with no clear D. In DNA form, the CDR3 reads TGTGCCAGCAGCTTATTAGGGTCACCCCTCCACTTT. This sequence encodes CASSLLGSPLHF.